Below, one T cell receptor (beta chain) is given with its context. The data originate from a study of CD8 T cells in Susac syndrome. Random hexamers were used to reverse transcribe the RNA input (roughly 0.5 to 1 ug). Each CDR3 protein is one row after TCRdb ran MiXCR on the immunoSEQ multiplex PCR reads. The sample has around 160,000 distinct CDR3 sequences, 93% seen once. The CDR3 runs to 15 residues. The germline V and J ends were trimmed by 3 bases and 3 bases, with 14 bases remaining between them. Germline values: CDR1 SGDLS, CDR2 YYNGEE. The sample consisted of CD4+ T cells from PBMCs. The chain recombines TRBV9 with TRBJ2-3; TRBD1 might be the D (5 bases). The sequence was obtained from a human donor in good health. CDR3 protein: CASSDTSGLTDTQYF. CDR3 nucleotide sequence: TGTGCCAGCAGCGATACTTCAGGGTTAACAGATACGCAGTATTTT.